The entry that follows covers one TCR beta chain sequence. The study drew participants aged about 18 to 95 years from some 25 US areas. Recovered Cohort 3 donors showed two negative PCRs, clearance, or symptom resolution. These data are taken from a study of blood T cell repertoires in COVID-19. The overall study: Donors in the United States, Italy and Spain gave samples during acute or convalescent COVID-19.

How the authors handled the data: Researchers report that nucleated cell counts were estimated from reference gene primer amplification. Profiled with immunoSEQ multiplex PCR; TCRdb holds only in-frame clones, not every one. The V and J calls and clone size come from that table; D and trimming were worked out from the DNA. The table lists more than 110,000 clones, 80% to 90% of them singletons. V was shortened by 5 bases and J by 0 bases, with 7 bases between the two germline ends. This CDR3 has 13 amino acids. Germline CDR1 is MNHEY and CDR2 is SMNVEV (reference sequence). The V call is TRBV27, the J call TRBJ1-1, with D unclear. Sequences were obtained from PBMCs or T cells enriched from blood (not recorded which). This receptor was taken from a man aged 45 to 65 who had recovered from COVID-19. CDR3 region: CASSPQVNTEAFF. CDR3 nucleotide sequence: TGTGCCAGCAGTCCTCAGGTGAACACTGAAGCTTTCTTT.